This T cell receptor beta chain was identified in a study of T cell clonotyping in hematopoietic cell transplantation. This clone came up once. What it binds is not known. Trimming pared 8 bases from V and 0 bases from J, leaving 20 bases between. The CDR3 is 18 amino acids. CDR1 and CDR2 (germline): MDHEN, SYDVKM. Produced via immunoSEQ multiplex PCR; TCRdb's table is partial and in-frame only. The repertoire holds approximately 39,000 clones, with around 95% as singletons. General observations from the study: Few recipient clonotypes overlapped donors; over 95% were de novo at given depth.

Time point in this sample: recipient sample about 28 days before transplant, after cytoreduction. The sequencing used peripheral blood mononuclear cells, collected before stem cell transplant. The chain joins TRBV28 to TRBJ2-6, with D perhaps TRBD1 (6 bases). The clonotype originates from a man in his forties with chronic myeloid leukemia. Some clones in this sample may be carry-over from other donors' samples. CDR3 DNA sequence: TGTGCCAGCGGACCCCTGGGGGCTCCCAACTCTGGGGCCAACGTCCTGACTTTC. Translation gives CASGPLGAPNSGANVLTF.